This T cell receptor (beta chain) was obtained from a study of control samples from healthy donors and cancer patients (TCRdb year 2020). Worth noting for this clone: It has no known antigen specificity. No base-level quality is on record; no much larger clone is a single base apart.

Reading from cysteine to phenylalanine, the CDR3 counts 13 amino acids. Only CDR3 DNA remains: 39 bases, in frame from the first base. V loses 1 base, J loses 7 bases, and the germline ends lie 8 bases apart. From the germline V gene (reference sequence), CDR1 is SEHNR and CDR2 is FQNEAQ. Receptors were amplified or captured by the immunoSEQ multiplex PCR assay. Entries here come from immuneACCESS through TCRdb and include only in-frame sequences with V and J called. Some clones fail to appear in such tables; in the studies checked, an unresolved V gene covers under half of the shortfall, and the cause of the remainder is unknown. For this sample the table gives about 52,000 clones, of which 90% to 95% were detected only once. 2.4% of the sample comes from the top ten.

The sequence joins TRBV7-9 to TRBJ2-1; TRBD2 is perhaps the D gene, given 6 matching bases. The sequencing sample was made of blood. This clonotype originated in a man aged 25 to 45 in good health. CDR3 loop: CASSLGGGNEQFF. In nucleotides, the sequence is TGTGCCAGCAGCTTAGGTGGAGGGAATGAGCAGTTCTTC.